This T cell receptor (beta chain) was profiled in a study of regulatory T cells in long-lasting Graves disease. As concerns this clonotype: The target antigen is unknown.

Study-level findings and limits: Study was limited to peripheral blood, excluding thyroid tissue. Only a small sample size was used, which may have cut accuracy.

Germline loops: CDR1 SGDLS, CDR2 YYNGEE. With V trimmed by 3 bases and J by 1 base, 3 bases remained unmatched. This CDR3 region has 14 residues. The time point: persistent/refractory GD, antithyroid drugs over 5 years with positive TRAb. The TCR library was made from RNA extracted from PBMCs. Library construction for TCR beta used iRepertoire HTBI primers and Arm-PCR of CDR3 regions. From the multiplex PCR reads, TCRdb called clonotypes with MiXCR, one entry per CDR3 protein. Here the sample spans roughly 500,000 distinct CDR3 sequences, approximately 21% being singletons. The sample here was peripheral blood mononuclear cells (PBMCs), taken when the disease was refractory, from a patient treated with antithyroid drugs. This TCR came from a female donor with Graves disease. The chain carries TRBV9 and TRBJ2-5; TRBD1 matches 7 bases. CDR3 loop: CASSATGVQETQYF. CDR3 in DNA: TGTGCCAGCAGCGCAACAGGGGTCCAAGAGACCCAGTACTTC.